These 32 T cell receptor beta chains share one sample of origin, sequenced in a study of Graves' ophthalmopathy and Graves' hyperthyroidism. CDR3 regions of TCR beta were amplified from RNA transcripts. Amplification began with first-round RT-PCR using HTBI primers, then second-round multiplex PCR was performed. TCRdb redid the calling of the multiplex PCR reads with MiXCR, one entry per CDR3 protein. The sample shows over a million distinct CDR3 sequences, about 35% of them seen only once. Specimen: peripheral blood or thyroid tissue (not recorded which). These receptor sequences come from an adult man with Graves' hyperthyroidism.

This clonotype has at least ten counts. The CDR3 DNA reads as TGTGCCAGCAGCTTAGCCCCGCAAACGAACACTGAAGCTTTCTTT. It encodes CASSLAPQTNTEAFF. The rearrangement links TRBV7-9 to TRBJ1-1; no definite D call. Germline V lookup: CDR1 SEHNR, CDR2 FQNEAQ (reference sequence). The CDR3 totals 15 residues. V lost 0 bases and J 1 base, leaving 9 bases between the germline ends.

In its sample, this clonotype was seen a few times. This sequence joins TRBV24-1 and TRBJ2-5, with D maybe TRBD1 (6 bases). Trimming pared 4 bases from V and 5 bases from J, leaving 13 bases between. The CDR3 spans 14 residues. Per the germline V gene, CDR1 is KGHDR and CDR2 is SFDVKD. The CDR3 is CATSDPPGVETQYF. The CDR3 DNA follows: TGTGCCACCAGTGACCCCCCAGGGGTTGAGACCCAGTACTTC.

The V gene is TRBV20-1, the J gene TRBJ2-5; TRBD2 matches 11 bases. J gave up 7 bases and V 0 bases, and 4 bases lay outside the gene matches. This CDR3 comprises 14 residues. From germline, CDR1 is DFQATT and CDR2 SNEGSKA (reference sequence). CDR3 DNA: TGCAGTGCTAGAGATCCTAGCGGGAGGTGGACCCAGTACTTC. Translated, it gives CSARDPSGRWTQYF.

This clonotype was detected a few times. The V gene is TRBV10-3, the J gene TRBJ1-1; D gene uncertain. The V end lost 10 bases, the J end lost 6 bases, and 18 bases lay between the germline ends. Germline V gene sequence: CDR1 ENHRY, CDR2 SYGVKD. CDR3 length equals 13 residues. The CDR3 loop reads CASNIIYTAEAFF. Here the CDR3 DNA reads TGTGCCAGCAACATTATTTACACGGCTGAAGCTTTCTTT.

The chain links TRBV28 to TRBJ1-1; D not resolved. The CDR3 has 12 residues. Trimming pared 5 bases from V and 7 bases from J, leaving 11 bases between. CDR1 and CDR2 from the germline V gene are MDHEN and SYDVKM. Here the CDR3 reads CASSVRPDEAFF. As DNA, the CDR3 is TGTGCCAGCAGTGTCAGGCCCGATGAAGCTTTCTTT.

This clonotype showed up just a few times. V and J are TRBV4-1 and TRBJ1-5; TRBD1 might be the D (6 bases). There are 17 residues in the CDR3. With 2 bases removed from V and 2 bases from J, the gap between germline ends came to 16 bases. From germline, CDR1 is MGHRA and CDR2 YSYEKL. CDR3 in amino acids: CASSQSQGGAGNQPQHF. CDR3 nucleotide sequence: TGCGCCAGCAGCCAATCCCAAGGGGGGGCGGGCAATCAGCCCCAGCATTTT.

About this clonotype itself: An end of the junction differs from the germline gene, which may be a read error. The chain joins TRBV7-2 to TRBJ2-7, with a weak D call TRBD1 (5 bases). The germline gives CDR1 SGHTA, CDR2 FQGNSA. The CDR3 runs to 12 residues. The chain's CDR3 is CANSSQGYEQYF. The CDR3 DNA reads as TGTGCCAACAGCTCTCAGGGCTACGAGCAGTACTTC. Filled out from reference TRBV7-2 and TRBJ2-7, the complete variable domain reads GAGVSQSPSNKVTEKGKDVELRCDPISGHTALYWYRQSLGQGLEFLIYFQGNSAPDKSGLPSDRFSAERTGGSVSTLTIQRTQQEDSAVYLCANSSQGYEQYFGPGTRLTVT.

This clonotype has ten or more counts. The chain is built from TRBV10-2 and TRBJ2-5; TRBD2 matches 8 bases. The CDR3 extends over 13 amino acids. The ends lost 6 bases at V and 2 bases at J; junction bases unmatched: 2. From germline, CDR1 is WSHSY and CDR2 SAAADI. Written as DNA, the CDR3 is TGCGCCAGCAGGCGGGGGGTTCAAGAGACCCAGTACTTC. This translates into CASRRGVQETQYF.

There are a few counts of this clonotype. The V gene is TRBV19, the J gene TRBJ1-2; D gene ambiguous. The germline V gene encodes CDR1 LNHDA and CDR2 SQIVND (reference sequence). Trimming took 0 bases from V and 0 from J, leaving 11 bases between them. The CDR3 consists of 16 residues. The CDR3 DNA is TGTGCCAGTAGTATAGACAAACAACTGGCTAACTATGGCTACACCTTC. It codes for CASSIDKQLANYGYTF.

About this clonotype itself: A read error may explain this, as a much larger clone is one base away. The chain has TRBV5-1 and TRBJ2-2, with TRBD1 as a possible D gene (6 bases). Germline V gives CDR1 SGHRS, CDR2 YFSETQ. V lost 6 bases, J lost 0 bases, and 12 bases lay in between. The CDR3 totals 15 residues. The CDR3: CASNKAGANTGELFF. The DNA of the CDR3 is TGCGCCAGCAATAAGGCAGGGGCGAACACCGGGGAGCTGTTTTTT.

This clonotype was observed a few times. One end of the junction fails to match germline, which may point to a read error. This sequence joins TRBV10-3 and TRBJ1-5, with 8 bases fitting TRBD1. Germline V gene lookup returns CDR1 ENHRY and CDR2 SYGVKD. CDR3 size: 15 residues. This CDR3 reads CASSYPDRENQPQHF. The DNA of the CDR3 is TGTGCCAGCAGTTACCCGGACAGGGAGAATCAGCCCCAGCATTTT.

The J gene is TRBJ1-1, the V gene TRBV15; possibly TRBD1 for D (6 bases). V lost 5 bases and J lost 8, with 9 bases in between. Germline V gene lookup returns CDR1 LNHNV and CDR2 YYDKDF (reference sequence). The CDR3 consists of 11 residues. CDR3 sequence: CATSFQGEAFF. DNA of the CDR3: TGTGCCACCAGCTTTCAGGGGGAAGCTTTCTTT. The whole variable domain, filled in from reference TRBV15 and TRBJ1-1, reads DAMVIQNPRYQVTQFGKPVTLSCSQTLNHNVMYWYQQKSSQAPKLLFHYYDKDFNNEADTPDNFQSRRPNTSFCFLDIRSPGLGDTAMYLCATSFQGEAFFGQGTRLTVV.

The V and J genes are TRBV5-1 and TRBJ1-6; D is undetermined. The CDR3 has 12 residues. V lost 0 bases to trimming and J lost 10 bases, with 5 bases between them. From germline, CDR1 is SGHRS and CDR2 YFSETQ. Written as DNA, the CDR3 is TGCGCCAGCAGCTTGGAGGACTCACCCCTCCACTTT. Amino acids: CASSLEDSPLHF.

The sample holds many counts of this clonotype. This chain links TRBV4-3 with TRBJ1-2, with D unresolved. With 1 base removed from V and 2 bases from J, the gap between germline ends came to 8 bases. The CDR3 covers 14 residues. Germline CDR1 and CDR2: LGHNA and YSLEER. CDR3 in DNA: TGCGCCAGCAGCCAAGCGGACGGAAACTATGGCTACACCTTC. Translating gives CASSQADGNYGYTF.

As to this clonotype: Just one base apart from a much larger clone, this may be a read error. The chain joins TRBV12-3 or TRBV12-4 to TRBJ2-6; a possible D gene is TRBD1 (6 bases). This CDR3 is 18 amino acids long. V was pared by 4 bases and J by 4 bases, with 20 bases between. The CDR3 DNA reads as TGTGCCAGCAGTTCAGGCAGGGGTGGCCTTCTGGGGGCCAACGTCCTGACTTTC. Translating it yields CASSSGRGGLLGANVLTF.

To note about this clonotype: A much larger clone differs from this one at a single base, so this may be a read error. The V and J genes are TRBV5-1 and TRBJ1-4; no reliable D call. The CDR3 runs 13 residues. From germline, CDR1 is SGHRS and CDR2 YFSETQ. Between the trimmed V and J ends, which lost 0 bases and 8 bases, there was a span of 8 bases. CDR3 sequence reads: CASSLALLEKLFF. The CDR3, as DNA: TGCGCCAGCAGCTTGGCCCTGTTGGAAAAACTGTTTTTT.

This chain links TRBV9 with TRBJ1-5; possibly TRBD1 for D (5 bases). The germline V and J ends were trimmed by 6 bases and 4 bases, with 17 bases remaining between them. Germline V CDR1 and CDR2: SGDLS, YYNGEE. The CDR3 runs 15 residues. In nucleotides, the CDR3 is TGTGCCAGCACCATAAAAAGGGGTAGTAATCAGCCCCAGCATTTT. As protein: CASTIKRGSNQPQHF.

A few counts support this clonotype. V gene TRBV9 combines with J gene TRBJ1-3; D not certain. Germline values: CDR1 SGDLS, CDR2 YYNGEE. This CDR3 is built from 16 residues. Trimming pared 0 bases from V and 4 bases from J, leaving 14 bases between. The DNA for the CDR3 is TGTGCCAGCAGCGTAGGAACAAAAATCTCCGGAAACACCATATATTTT. Its protein is CASSVGTKISGNTIYF. The whole variable domain, filled in from reference TRBV9 and TRBJ1-3, reads DSGVTQTPKHLITATGQRVTLRCSPRSGDLSVYWYQQSLDQGLQFLIQYYNGEERAKGNILERFSAQQFPDLHSELNLSSLELGDSALYFCASSVGTKISGNTIYFGEGSWLTVV.

About this clonotype: A clone one base away is much larger, so this may be a read error. The chain carries TRBV7-3 and TRBJ1-1, with D tentatively TRBD1 (6 bases). The CDR3 has 15 residues. V was clipped by 1 base and J by 3 bases, with 12 bases between them. The germline V gene has CDR1 SGHTA and CDR2 FQGTGA. The CDR3 DNA is TGTGCCAGCAGCTTAAAGGGGGGCGGTGACACTGAAGCTTTCTTT. Its translation is CASSLKGGGDTEAFF. The whole variable domain, remainder taken from reference TRBV7-3 and TRBJ1-1, is GAGVSQTPSNKVTEKGKYVELRCDPISGHTALYWYRQSLGQGPEFLIYFQGTGAADDSGLPNDRFFAVRPEGSVSTLKIQRTERGDSAVYLCASSLKGGGDTEAFFGQGTRLTVV.

In this sample, this clonotype turned up many times. The chain recombines TRBV20-1 with TRBJ2-5; possibly TRBD1 for D (5 bases). The CDR3 contains 12 residues. Trimming cost V 3 bases and J 5 bases, with 10 bases left between them. Germline V lookup: CDR1 DFQATT, CDR2 SNEGSKA (reference sequence). The CDR3 reads CSARKGWETQYF. The CDR3 DNA reads as TGCAGTGCTAGGAAGGGGTGGGAGACCCAGTACTTC.

The chain carries TRBV29-1 and TRBJ1-1; possible D gene TRBD1, 5 bases. This CDR3 contains 14 residues. Germline CDR1 is SQVTM and CDR2 is ANQGSEA. V was trimmed by 0 bases and J by 0 bases, leaving 8 bases between them. The CDR3 sequence: CSVEDRGVNTEAFF. In DNA, the CDR3 is TGCAGCGTTGAAGATCGGGGGGTGAACACTGAAGCTTTCTTT.

For this clonotype: An end of the junction differs from the germline gene, which may be a read error. V and J are TRBV27 and TRBJ2-7; D is uncertain. The CDR3 is 12 residues long. Germline V gene sequence: CDR1 MNHEY, CDR2 SMNVEV (reference sequence). The CDR3 loop reads CASSSGSYEQCF. In nucleotides, the CDR3 is TGTGCCAGCAGCTCAGGTTCCTACGAACAGTGCTTC.

This clonotype was seen ten or more times. The rearrangement links TRBV7-6 to TRBJ2-7, with 10 bases identical to TRBD2. The V and J ends lost 5 bases and 3 bases, in that order; junction bases with no gene match: 7. Germline V CDR1 and CDR2: SGHVS, FNYEAQ. The CDR3 extends over 15 amino acids. The CDR3 spells CASSPQPSGGYEQYF. The CDR3 bases are TGTGCCAGCAGCCCCCAGCCTAGCGGGGGCTACGAGCAGTACTTC.

Notes on this clonotype: This may come from a read error, since a much larger clone is one base off. The chain combines TRBV10-2 with TRBJ2-2, with D possibly being TRBD2 (7 bases). This CDR3 contains 15 residues. Germline CDR1 WSHSY, CDR2 SAAADI. The CDR3 region has the DNA TGCGCCAGCAGTGGAGTAGGGGGGGACACCGGGGAGCTGCTTTTT. Its translation: CASSGVGGDTGELLF.

The J gene is TRBJ1-5, the V gene TRBV29-1, with 10 bases aligning to TRBD1. The CDR3 runs 12 residues. V shed 7 bases and J 8 bases; nucleotides not matched to a gene: 5. Germline CDR1 and CDR2: SQVTM and ANQGSEA. The DNA of the CDR3 is TGCAGCGCACGGACAGGGGGAAAGCCCCAGCATTTT. Its protein product is CSARTGGKPQHF.

The chain carries TRBV29-1 and TRBJ1-1; D is perhaps TRBD1 (6 bases). The CDR3 totals 13 residues. Trimming took off 8 bases at V and 4 bases at J, with 17 bases between the two ends. CDR1 SQVTM and CDR2 ANQGSEA come from the germline V gene. For the CDR3, the DNA is TGCAGCAGTTTCAACGGGGGGCGCACTGAAGCTTTCTTT. This encodes CSSFNGGRTEAFF.

This clonotype has only a few counts. The junction does not match germline at one end; this may be a read error. The chain links TRBV10-2 to TRBJ2-7; D is unresolved. CDR1 WSHSY and CDR2 SAAADI come from the germline V gene. CDR3 length: 15 amino acids. Here the CDR3 reads CASSYVPGQDYEQYF. The CDR3 nucleotides are TGTGCCAGCAGTTACGTGCCAGGCCAAGACTACGAGCAGTACTTC.

For this clonotype: Possible read error: a much larger clone is one base away. This chain links TRBV10-3 with TRBJ1-1, with D uncertain. Germline assignment: CDR1 ENHRY and CDR2 SYGVKD. The CDR3 length is 14 residues. The V end was cut by 3 bases, the J end by 2 bases, with 10 bases between. CDR3 nucleotide sequence: TGTGCCATCAGTGAAAGGCAGGCTAACACTGAAGCTTTCTTT. Encoded protein: CAISERQANTEAFF.

The chain links TRBV2 to TRBJ1-1, with D possibly TRBD1 on 6 matching bases. The V end was cut by 5 bases, the J end by 7 bases, with 23 bases between. The CDR3 runs to 16 residues. CDR1 and CDR2 from the germline V gene are SNHLY and FYNNEI. CDR3 sequence: CASSWGGRLRGGEAFF. The CDR3 DNA is TGTGCCAGCAGTTGGGGGGGACGCTTGCGAGGGGGTGAAGCTTTCTTT.

This chain joins TRBV20-1 and TRBJ2-5; 10 bases line up with TRBD2. The CDR3 is made up of 16 amino acids. The V segment lost 5 bases and the J segment 5 bases; nucleotides outside the gene matches: 14. Germline V lookup: CDR1 DFQATT, CDR2 SNEGSKA (reference sequence). CDR3 in DNA: TGCAGTGCTGAGATGGTTAGCGGGGGGCAAAAGGAGACCCAGTACTTC. Its protein is CSAEMVSGGQKETQYF.

This chain uses TRBV30 with TRBJ2-7; no firm D call. Germline V gene sequence: CDR1 GTSNPN, CDR2 SVGIG (reference sequence). The V gene lost 0 bases and the J gene lost 2 bases, with 8 bases spanning the gap. The CDR3 length is 13 residues. CDR3 DNA sequence: TGTGCCTGGAGTGTAGCGTTTACCTACGAGCAGTACTTC. This sequence encodes CAWSVAFTYEQYF.

This chain uses TRBV24-1 with TRBJ1-1; tentative D call: TRBD1 (5 bases). CDR1 is KGHDR, CDR2 SFDVKD, per germline. The CDR3 is made up of 14 amino acids. V was shortened by 3 bases and J by 11 bases, with 18 bases between the two germline ends. The CDR3 DNA is TGTGCCACCAGTGATGGGGGGACGGGGAAGAGCGCTTTCTTT. This encodes CATSDGGTGKSAFF.